A single T cell receptor beta chain is shown here with its context. Its specific antigen is unknown. Within one base of it there is no much larger clone, and no base qualities were kept. The trim is 6 bases for V and 9 bases for J, with a gap of 12 bases between the germline ends. The CDR3 goes from the cysteine to the phenylalanine over 12 residues. Only CDR3 DNA is held: 36 bases, read in frame from base 1. CDR1 is given as LNHDA and CDR2 as SQIVND, both from the germline V gene (reference sequence). The sample belongs to a study of vaccination and CD4 T cells after COVID-19 (dated by TCRdb to between 2020 and 2023). General notes on the study: Every convalescent patient had a positive nasal swab PCR test for SARS-CoV-2, with mild disease in roughly nine patients and severe disease in one. Post-COVID blood samples from convalescent patients were collected a median of around 110 days after diagnosis, with a range of 35 to 161 days. Post-vaccine blood samples were taken a median of 72 days after the second vaccine dose, with a range of 14 to 241 days. In around ten COVID-19 convalescent patients and a handful of infection-naive healthy vaccine recipients, the spike-specific CD4+ TCR repertoire before mRNA vaccination was compared with the repertoire after mRNA vaccination. Two doses of either the Pfizer-BioNTech BNT162b2 vaccine (n=8) or the Moderna mRNA-1273 vaccine (n=2) were administered to participants. Culture stimuli were overlapping spike peptide pools from SARS-CoV-2 and from the common cold coronaviruses HCoV-NL63, HCoV-OC43 and HCoV-229E. In the convalescent cohort there were six males and four females, among whom were two Hispanic individuals, seven Caucasians, two Asians and one multiracial person. Control cultures received a CEFX viral epitope pool as the positive control, an HIV-1 Nef peptide pool as the negative control, or no peptide.

General conclusions and limits of the study: Relatively few convalescent patients were included in the study, and early timepoints after natural infection were not analyzed. The median number of SARS-CoV-2-reactive clonotypes rose from 21 after infection to 38 after vaccination, but the change was not significant. In convalescent patients, a median around 83% of post-vaccine SARS-CoV-2-reactive clones were detected only after vaccination, and vaccine-specific priming was suggested by this finding. In convalescent patients, nearly all vaccine-specific clones (304 of 307) were found to be mono-reactive for SARS-CoV-2 spike rather than cross-reactive with common cold coronaviruses.

Library creation used PCR. DNA from cultured CD4+ T cells was subjected to TCR sequencing with the Oncomine TCR Beta short-read assay at the Johns Hopkins FTIC core. The QIAamp micro DNA kit was used to extract genomic DNA from the cultured CD4+ T cells. Oncomine TCR Beta libraries from cultured CD4+ T cells were pooled with unique dual indexes and sequenced on an Illumina iSeq 100. The study's processing was this. Non-productive sequences were removed, and CDR3s not starting with C, not ending with F or W, or shorter than 7 amino acids were discarded. Antigen-specific clonotypes were identified using the MANAFEST web application through comparison of peptide-stimulated wells with reference and other culture wells. Positive clones required FDR below 0.05, an odds ratio above 5, and productive frequency above 0.1% in at least two of three replicate wells. Cross-reactive clonotypes were defined as significantly expanded in both SARS-CoV-2 spike wells and at least one common cold coronavirus spike condition. Levenshtein distances (stringdist) and unrooted phylogenetic trees (ape) in R version 3.6.1 were used to assess CDR3 homology. TCRdb reran the public reads through fastp at Q25 and MiXCR, keeping productive beta chains. Rows matching on CDR3 protein sequence are summarized as one entry with the most common DNA and genes. Here the V and J calls rest on TCRdb's processing, not on the authors' analysis. The sample yields some 4,000 distinct CDR3 sequences; roughly a quarter were counted once. The leading ten clones occupy around 30% of the sample.

In the paper's terms, the treatment or condition label means: roughly nine-day PBMC culture with coronavirus spike peptide pools or control peptides (ViraFEST assay). The ViraFEST assay was used in the study, in which antigen-specific T cells were expanded with peptide pools and expanded clonotypes were subsequently identified by TCR sequencing. The convalescent patients' positive SARS-CoV-2 PCR tests were from March to December 2020, which was before the Alpha, Beta and Delta variants emerged in the United States. Each well held two million PBMCs cultured with roughly 10 ug/ml peptide pools in IMDM containing around 4.5% human AB serum and roughly 10 IU/ml IL-2. On days 3 and 7, half of the culture medium was replaced with fresh IL-2-containing medium. After 9 to 10 days of culture, CD4+ T cells were isolated by negative selection using the EasySep CD4+ T cell isolation kit. Ficoll-Paque Plus gradient centrifugation was used to isolate PBMCs from whole blood, and the isolated PBMCs were then either used fresh or cryopreserved at -140C. Culture conditions were generally each tested in triplicate wells.

The rearranged segments are TRBV19 and TRBJ1-5; TRBD1 could be the D gene, as 6 bases match. This sequence was found in a human donor who had recovered from COVID-19. The sequencing sample was made of CD4+ T cells from blood, cultured in vitro. The nucleotides read TGTGCCAGTAGCCAGGGGAGAGGGCCCCAGCATTTT. This codes for CASSQGRGPQHF.